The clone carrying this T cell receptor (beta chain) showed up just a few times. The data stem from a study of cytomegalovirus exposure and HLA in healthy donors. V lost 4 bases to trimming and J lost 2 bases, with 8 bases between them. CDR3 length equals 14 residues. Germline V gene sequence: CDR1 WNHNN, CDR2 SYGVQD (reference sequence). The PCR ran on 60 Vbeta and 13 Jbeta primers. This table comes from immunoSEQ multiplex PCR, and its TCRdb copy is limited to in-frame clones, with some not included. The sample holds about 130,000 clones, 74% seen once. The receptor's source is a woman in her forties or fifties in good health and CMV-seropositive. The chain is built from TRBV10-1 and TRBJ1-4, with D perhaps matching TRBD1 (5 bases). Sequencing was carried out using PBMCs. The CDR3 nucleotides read TGCGCCAGCAGTGCTTCAGGGACTAATGAAAAACTGTTTTTT. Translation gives CASSASGTNEKLFF.